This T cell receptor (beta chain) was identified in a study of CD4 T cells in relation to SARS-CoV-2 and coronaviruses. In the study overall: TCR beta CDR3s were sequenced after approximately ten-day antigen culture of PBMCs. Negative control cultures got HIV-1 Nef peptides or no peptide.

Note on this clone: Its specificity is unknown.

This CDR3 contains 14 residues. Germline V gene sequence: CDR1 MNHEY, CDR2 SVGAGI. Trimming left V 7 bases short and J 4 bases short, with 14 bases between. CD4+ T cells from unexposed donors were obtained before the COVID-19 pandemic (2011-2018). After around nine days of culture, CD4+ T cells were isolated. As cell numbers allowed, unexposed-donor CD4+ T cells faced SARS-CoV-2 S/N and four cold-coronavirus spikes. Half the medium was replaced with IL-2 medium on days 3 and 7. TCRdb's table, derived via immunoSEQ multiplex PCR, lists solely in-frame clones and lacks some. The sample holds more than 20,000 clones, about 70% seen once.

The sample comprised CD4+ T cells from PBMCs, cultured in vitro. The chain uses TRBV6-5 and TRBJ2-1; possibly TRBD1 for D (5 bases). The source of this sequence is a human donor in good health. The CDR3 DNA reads TGTGCCAGCAAACCAGGGTCCCCTTACAATGAGCAGTTCTTC. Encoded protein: CASKPGSPYNEQFF.